This entry lists 21 T cell receptor beta chains sequenced from one sample in a study of blood T cell repertoires in COVID-19. Assay used: immunoSEQ multiplex PCR; TCRdb lists only in-frame clones, some missing. The table shows a few hundred thousand clones, with about 90% occurring only once. The sample comprised peripheral blood. The origin of the receptors is a man younger than 35 with active or convalescent COVID-19.

The V gene is TRBV19, the J gene TRBJ2-3, with a tentative D call TRBD2 (6 bases). The V end lost 5 bases, the J end lost 1 base, and 13 bases lay between the germline ends. Germline V gene lookup returns CDR1 LNHDA and CDR2 SQIVND (reference sequence). CDR3 length: 15 amino acids. CDR3 region: CASSVSGGGTDTQYF. CDR3 nucleotide sequence: TGTGCCAGTAGTGTGAGTGGAGGGGGCACAGATACGCAGTATTTT. The complete variable domain, with remaining parts taken from reference TRBV19 and TRBJ2-3, reads DGGITQSPKYLFRKEGQNVTLSCEQNLNHDAMYWYRQDPGQGLRLIYYSQIVNDFQKGDIAEGYSVSREKKESFPLTVTSAQKNPTAFYLCASSVSGGGTDTQYFGPGTRLTVL.

V gene TRBV5-6 combines with J gene TRBJ1-2; the D is unclear. Germline V gene sequence: CDR1 SGHDT, CDR2 YYEEEE. The CDR3 contains 12 residues. V gave up 1 base and J gave up 4 bases, with 5 bases separating them. CDR3 region: CASSLYGYGYTF. For the CDR3, the DNA is TGTGCCAGCAGCTTGTACGGCTATGGCTACACCTTC.

This clone was seen once. J is TRBJ2-2 and V is TRBV4-2, with 11 positions matching TRBD2. There are 19 residues in the CDR3. V was pared by 3 bases and J by 4 bases, with 13 bases of the junction left unmatched. The germline V gene has CDR1 LGHNA and CDR2 YNFKEQ. CDR3 protein: CASSHLAVAGGPRTGELFF. In nucleotides, the CDR3 is TGTGCCAGCAGCCATTTGGCCGTAGCGGGAGGGCCACGCACCGGGGAGCTGTTTTTT.

The chain recombines TRBV6-5 with TRBJ2-1; maybe TRBD2 (5 bases). With 5 bases removed from V and 4 bases from J, the gap between germline ends came to 12 bases. This CDR3 region has 14 residues. Germline V gene sequence: CDR1 MNHEY, CDR2 SVGAGI. The DNA of the CDR3 is TGTGCCAGCAGTCGGGTTTCGGGGTACAATGAGCAGTTCTTC. Translating gives CASSRVSGYNEQFF.

The V call is TRBV7-9, the J call TRBJ2-1; a weak D match, TRBD1 (5 bases). Germline V gene data show CDR1 as SEHNR and CDR2 as FQNEAQ (reference sequence). The V and J ends lost 3 bases and 6 bases respectively, with 15 bases between them. The CDR3 totals 15 residues. CDR3 bases: TGTGCCAGCAGCTTTACTACAGGCCTTCTCAATGAGCAGTTCTTC. This sequence encodes CASSFTTGLLNEQFF.

This chain uses TRBV4-3 with TRBJ2-7, with 7 bases lining up with TRBD1. In germline, CDR1 is LGHNA, CDR2 YSLEER. The CDR3 consists of 14 residues. The V and J ends lost 1 base and 3 bases, in that order; junction bases with no gene match: 3. In nucleotides, the CDR3 is TGCGCCAGCAGCCAAGGAGGGGGCGGCTACGAGCAGTACTTC. Amino acids: CASSQGGGGYEQYF.

The chain employs TRBV3-1 (or the pseudogene TRBV3-2) and TRBJ1-1; D possibly corresponds to TRBD1 (5 bases). The V end was cut by 2 bases, the J end by 3 bases, with 16 bases between. The CDR3 is made up of 16 amino acids. CDR1 and CDR2 from the germline V gene are LGHDT and YNNKEL (reference sequence). CDR3 amino acids: CASSQRGRAGDTEAFF. The CDR3 DNA reads as TGTGCCAGCAGCCAACGGGGGAGGGCTGGAGACACTGAAGCTTTCTTT.

CDR3 region: CASSLASGGRHTEAFF. The CDR3 DNA is TGTGCCAGCAGCTTGGCGTCGGGGGGGCGGCACACTGAAGCTTTCTTT. The chain employs TRBV5-4 and TRBJ1-1, with D perhaps TRBD1 (6 bases). The germline V and J ends were trimmed by 0 bases and 3 bases, with 15 bases remaining between them. CDR3 size: 16 residues. Germline assignment: CDR1 SGHNT and CDR2 YYREEE (reference sequence).

The chain carries TRBV5-6 and TRBJ2-5; D might be TRBD1 (6 bases). This CDR3 is built from 15 residues. V lost 2 bases to trimming and J lost 5 bases, with 16 bases between them. Germline CDR1 reads SGHDT; CDR2 reads YYEEEE. CDR3 coding DNA: TGTGCCAGCAGCTTCCAACAGGGTCTTCGGGAGACCCAGTACTTC. Translated: CASSFQQGLRETQYF.

The rearrangement joins TRBV5-4 to TRBJ1-2; tentative D call: TRBD1 (5 bases). The germline V gene has CDR1 SGHNT and CDR2 YYREEE (reference sequence). This CDR3 has 13 amino acids. Trimming left V 5 bases short and J 5 bases short, with 13 bases between. The CDR3 DNA reads TGTGCCAGCAGAAGAGACAGTTCTTATGGCTACACCTTC. Its translation: CASRRDSSYGYTF.

This sequence joins TRBV2 and TRBJ2-1, with D perhaps TRBD1 (7 bases). The CDR3 loop spans 13 amino acids. Trimming pared 6 bases from V and 8 bases from J, leaving 14 bases between. CDR1 is SNHLY, CDR2 FYNNEI, per germline. The CDR3 bases are TGTGCCAGCAGGATCAGGGGGGCTGATGAGCAGTTCTTC. It specifies CASRIRGADEQFF.

Only a few counts were recorded for this clone. The rearrangement links TRBV11-2 to TRBJ1-6; 8 bases are shared with TRBD1. Germline V lookup: CDR1 SGHAT, CDR2 FQNNGV. The V gene end was trimmed by 7 bases and the J gene end by 4 bases; junction bases not matched to a gene: 9. The CDR3 is made up of 16 amino acids. The CDR3 nucleotides read TGTGCCAGCACCCGGTCAGGGGGCTTATATAATTCACCCCTCCACTTT. It encodes CASTRSGGLYNSPLHF.

This chain joins TRBV11-1 and TRBJ2-7; unclear D gene. Germline V gene sequence: CDR1 SGHAT, CDR2 FQDESV (reference sequence). The ends were cut back, 3 bases at V and 1 base at J, with 4 bases in the middle. This CDR3 spans 12 amino acids. The DNA for the CDR3 is TGTGCCAGCAGCTTTTCGTCCTACGAGCAGTACTTC. This translates into CASSFSSYEQYF.

The chain couples TRBV11-2 to TRBJ2-5, with D tentatively TRBD1 (6 bases). The ends were cut back, 1 base at V and 3 bases at J, with 15 bases in the middle. This CDR3 is built from 16 residues. Germline-derived CDR1 and CDR2 are SGHAT and FQNNGV. CDR3 loop: CASSLVLGQLKETQYF. Here the CDR3 DNA reads TGTGCCAGCAGCTTAGTGCTCGGACAGCTAAAAGAGACCCAGTACTTC.

This chain links TRBV11-2 with TRBJ1-6; 7 bases agree with TRBD1. The CDR3 runs 17 residues. Unmatched junction bases numbered 3, after V lost 0 bases and J lost 1 base. CDR1 and CDR2 from the germline V gene are SGHAT and FQNNGV. CDR3 protein: CASSLDRGESYNSPLHF. The CDR3 DNA follows: TGTGCCAGCAGCTTAGACAGGGGGGAATCCTATAATTCACCCCTCCACTTT.

This clone was recorded a few times. This chain links TRBV15 with TRBJ2-4, with 10 bases aligning to TRBD2. Germline values: CDR1 LNHNV, CDR2 YYDKDF (reference sequence). With 4 bases clipped from V and 6 bases from J, the junction kept 12 bases outside the gene matches. The length of the CDR3 is 17 residues. The CDR3 region has the DNA TGTGCCACCAGCACAGGGGCTAGCGGGAGTAGAACAAACATTCAGTACTTC. Translated: CATSTGASGSRTNIQYF.

The chain uses TRBV28 and TRBJ2-7, with TRBD1 as a possible D gene (8 bases). V dropped 4 bases and J dropped 4 bases, with 14 bases sitting between them. The CDR3 totals 14 residues. Germline lookup yields CDR1 MDHEN and CDR2 SYDVKM. The CDR3, as DNA: TGTGCCAGCAGTTGGCTACAGGGGGGGTACGAGCAGTACTTC. The encoded protein is CASSWLQGGYEQYF.

This clone was seen a single time. The chain uses TRBV27 and TRBJ2-3; TRBD2 is a possible D gene (5 bases). V was cut by 6 bases and J by 6 bases, with 19 bases left in between. From germline, CDR1 is MNHEY and CDR2 SMNVEV (reference sequence). This CDR3 is 15 amino acids long. Here the CDR3 reads CASSGRETLRDTQYF. CDR3 nucleotide sequence: TGTGCCAGCAGCGGTAGGGAGACATTAAGGGATACGCAGTATTTT.

The chain combines TRBV7-3 with TRBJ2-1, with TRBD2 matching 7 bases. The CDR3 has 16 amino acids. The germline gives CDR1 SGHTA, CDR2 FQGTGA. V trimming: 1 base; J trimming: 3 bases; junction bases outside the gene matches: 6. CDR3 nucleotides: TGTGCCAGCAGCTTAATGGCTAGCGGAAGCTACAATGAGCAGTTCTTC. Translated: CASSLMASGSYNEQFF.

The chain employs TRBV7-8 and TRBJ2-1; weak D call: TRBD2 (5 bases). The CDR3 loop spans 14 amino acids. V was clipped by 7 bases and J by 1 base, with 11 bases between them. Germline CDR1 is SGHVS and CDR2 is FQNEAQ. The CDR3 protein is CASTSEASYNEQFF. The CDR3 DNA reads as TGTGCCAGCACCTCGGAGGCGTCCTACAATGAGCAGTTCTTC.

J is TRBJ1-1 and V is TRBV2; D might be TRBD1 (5 bases). Trimming left V 1 base short and J 11 bases short, with 14 bases between. The germline CDR1 and CDR2 sequences are SNHLY and FYNNEI. The CDR3 is made up of 13 amino acids. In nucleotides, the CDR3 is TGTGCCAGCAGTGAAGAGATTAGGGGATGGGCTTTCTTT. This translates into CASSEEIRGWAFF.